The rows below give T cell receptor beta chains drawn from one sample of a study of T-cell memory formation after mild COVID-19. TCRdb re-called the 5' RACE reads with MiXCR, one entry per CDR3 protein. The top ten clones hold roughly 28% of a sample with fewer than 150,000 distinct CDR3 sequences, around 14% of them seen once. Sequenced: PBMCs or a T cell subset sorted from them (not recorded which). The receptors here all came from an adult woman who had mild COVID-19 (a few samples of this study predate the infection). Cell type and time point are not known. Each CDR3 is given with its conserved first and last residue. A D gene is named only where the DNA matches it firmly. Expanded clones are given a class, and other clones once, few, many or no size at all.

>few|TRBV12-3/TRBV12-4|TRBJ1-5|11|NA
CASSQRSPQHF
TGTGCCAGCAGCCAGAGGTCGCCCCAGCATTTT
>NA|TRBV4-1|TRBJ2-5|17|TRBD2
CASSQVVAGEVEETQYF
TGCGCCAGCAGCCAAGTGGTAGCGGGGGAGGTAGAGGAGACCCAGTACTTC
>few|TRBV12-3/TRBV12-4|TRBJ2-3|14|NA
CASSPTPGTDTQYF
TGTGCCAGCAGTCCAACCCCCGGCACAGATACGCAGTATTTT
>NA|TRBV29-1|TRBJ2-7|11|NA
CSVRWGYEQYF
TGCAGCGTTAGGTGGGGCTACGAGCAGTACTTC
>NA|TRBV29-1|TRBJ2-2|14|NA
CSVEMPASTGELFF
TGCAGCGTTGAAATGCCCGCGAGCACCGGGGAGCTGTTTTTT
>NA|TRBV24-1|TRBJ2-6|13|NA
CATGTTGANVLTF
TGTGCCACCGGGACAACGGGGGCCAACGTCCTGACTTTC
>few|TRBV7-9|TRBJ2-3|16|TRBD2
CASSSGLAGKTDTQYF
TGTGCCAGCAGCTCGGGACTAGCGGGAAAAACAGATACGCAGTATTTT
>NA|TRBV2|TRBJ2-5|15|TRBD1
CASSGIRTGQETQYF
TGTGCCAGCAGTGGAATTCGGACAGGGCAAGAGACCCAGTACTTC
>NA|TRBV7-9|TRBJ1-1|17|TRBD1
CASSLQGAASVGTEAFF
TGTGCCAGCAGCCTACAGGGGGCCGCGAGTGTAGGAACTGAAGCTTTCTTT
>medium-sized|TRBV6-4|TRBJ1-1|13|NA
CASSDGENTEAFF
TGTGCCAGCAGTGACGGGGAGAACACTGAAGCTTTCTTT
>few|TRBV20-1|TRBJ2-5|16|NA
CSAREVWGEYQETQYF
TGCAGTGCTAGAGAGGTCTGGGGGGAGTACCAAGAGACCCAGTACTTC
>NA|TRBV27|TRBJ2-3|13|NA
CASSLGPEDTQYF
TGTGCCAGCAGTTTAGGGCCGGAGGATACGCAGTATTTT
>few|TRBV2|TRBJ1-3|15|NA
CASSDRGSSGNTIYF
TGTGCCAGCAGTGATCGGGGGAGCTCTGGAAACACCATATATTTT
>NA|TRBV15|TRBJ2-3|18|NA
CATSRESVGEYRADTQYF
TGTGCCACCAGCAGAGAGTCGGTCGGGGAGTATCGGGCAGATACGCAGTATTTT
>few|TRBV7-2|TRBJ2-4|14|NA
CASSSEQGLDIQYF
TGTGCCAGCAGCTCCGAACAGGGATTGGACATTCAGTACTTC
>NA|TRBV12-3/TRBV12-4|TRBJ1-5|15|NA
CASSFGYDGNQPQHF
TGTGCCAGCAGTTTCGGATATGACGGTAATCAGCCCCAGCATTTT
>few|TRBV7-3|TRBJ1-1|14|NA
CASSFGVPNTEAFF
TGTGCCAGCAGCTTCGGGGTTCCGAACACTGAAGCTTTCTTT
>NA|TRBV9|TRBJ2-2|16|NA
CASSVGTGFSTGELFF
TGTGCCAGCAGCGTAGGAACAGGGTTCTCCACCGGGGAGCTGTTTTTT
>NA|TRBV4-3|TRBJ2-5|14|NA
CASSQELDKRTQYF
TGCGCCAGCAGCCAAGAACTAGATAAGAGAACCCAGTACTTC
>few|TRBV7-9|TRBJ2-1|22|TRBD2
CASSPSSRGLAVKDRSYNEQFF
TGTGCCAGCAGCCCCAGCTCTCGGGGACTAGCGGTAAAAGACCGCTCCTACAATGAGCAGTTCTTC
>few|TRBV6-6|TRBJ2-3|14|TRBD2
CASSFGAGVDTQYF
TGTGCCAGCAGTTTCGGAGCGGGGGTAGATACGCAGTATTTT
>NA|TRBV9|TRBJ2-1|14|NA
CASSVARSGYEQFF
TGTGCCAGCAGCGTAGCTCGATCGGGGTACGAGCAGTTCTTC
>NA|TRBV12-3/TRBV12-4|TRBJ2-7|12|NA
CASSHGTYEQYF
TGTGCCAGCAGCCATGGGACCTACGAGCAGTACTTC
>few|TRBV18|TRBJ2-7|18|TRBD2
CASSPFPPERGNSYEQYF
TGTGCCAGCTCACCATTTCCGCCGGAGCGGGGGAACTCCTACGAGCAGTACTTC
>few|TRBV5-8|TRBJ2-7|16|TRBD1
CASSFLYGTGAYEQYF
TGTGCCAGCAGCTTTTTGTACGGGACAGGTGCCTACGAGCAGTACTTC
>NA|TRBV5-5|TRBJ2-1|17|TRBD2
CASSSLMTSGRVNEQFF
TGTGCCAGCAGCTCCCTAATGACTAGCGGGAGGGTTAATGAGCAGTTCTTC
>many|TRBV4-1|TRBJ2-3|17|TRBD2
CASSRTLAGGSTDTQYF
TGCGCCAGCAGCCGCACACTAGCGGGGGGGAGCACAGATACGCAGTATTTT
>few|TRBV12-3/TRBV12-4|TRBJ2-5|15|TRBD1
CASSAETGRLETQYF
TGTGCCAGCAGTGCGGAGACAGGGCGTTTGGAGACCCAGTACTTC
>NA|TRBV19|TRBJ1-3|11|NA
CASNSGNTIYF
TGTGCCAGTAACTCTGGAAACACCATATATTTT
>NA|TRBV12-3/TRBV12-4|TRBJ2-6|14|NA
CATYGGLGDNVLTF
TGTGCCACCTATGGGGGCCTTGGCGACAACGTCCTGACTTTC
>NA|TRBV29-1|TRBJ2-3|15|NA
CSVEWGSASTDTHYF
TGCAGCGTTGAATGGGGGTCCGCGAGCACAGATACGCATTATTTT
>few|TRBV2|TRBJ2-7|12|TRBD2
CASNLAAYEQYF
TGTGCCAGCAACCTAGCGGCCTACGAGCAGTACTTC
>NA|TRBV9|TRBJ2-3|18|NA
CASSVGYTLQFSTDTQYF
TGTGCCAGCAGCGTAGGTTATACACTCCAATTTAGCACAGATACGCAGTATTTT
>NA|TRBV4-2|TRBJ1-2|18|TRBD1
CASSQDKVQDRADYGYTF
TGTGCCAGCAGCCAAGATAAGGTCCAGGACAGGGCGGACTATGGCTACACCTTC
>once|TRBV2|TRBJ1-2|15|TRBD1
CASIEGASRMGGYTF
TGTGCCAGCATTGAGGGGGCAAGTCGAATGGGCGGCTACACCTTC
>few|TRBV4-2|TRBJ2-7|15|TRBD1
CASSQGTGVAYEQYF
TGTGCCAGCAGCCAAGGGACAGGGGTGGCCTACGAGCAGTACTTC
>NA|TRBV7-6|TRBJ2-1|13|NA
CASSLGGINEQFF
TGTGCCAGCAGCTTAGGGGGCATTAATGAGCAGTTCTTC
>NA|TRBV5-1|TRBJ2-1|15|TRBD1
CASSPGQGSYNEQFF
TGCGCCAGCAGCCCGGGACAGGGGTCCTACAATGAGCAGTTCTTC
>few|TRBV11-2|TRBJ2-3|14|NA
CASSLVGSPDTQYF
TGTGCCAGCAGCTTAGTAGGGTCCCCAGATACGCAGTATTTT
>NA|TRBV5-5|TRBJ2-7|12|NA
CASSFGRGWLYF
TGTGCCAGCAGCTTCGGGCGAGGGTGGCTTTACTTC
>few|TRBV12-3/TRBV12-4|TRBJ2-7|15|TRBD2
CASSEGLAGYYEQYF
TGTGCCAGCAGTGAGGGACTAGCGGGATACTACGAGCAGTACTTC
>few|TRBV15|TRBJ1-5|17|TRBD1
CATSRDSDRGSNQPQHF
TGTGCCACCAGCAGAGACTCAGACAGGGGGAGCAATCAGCCCCAGCATTTT